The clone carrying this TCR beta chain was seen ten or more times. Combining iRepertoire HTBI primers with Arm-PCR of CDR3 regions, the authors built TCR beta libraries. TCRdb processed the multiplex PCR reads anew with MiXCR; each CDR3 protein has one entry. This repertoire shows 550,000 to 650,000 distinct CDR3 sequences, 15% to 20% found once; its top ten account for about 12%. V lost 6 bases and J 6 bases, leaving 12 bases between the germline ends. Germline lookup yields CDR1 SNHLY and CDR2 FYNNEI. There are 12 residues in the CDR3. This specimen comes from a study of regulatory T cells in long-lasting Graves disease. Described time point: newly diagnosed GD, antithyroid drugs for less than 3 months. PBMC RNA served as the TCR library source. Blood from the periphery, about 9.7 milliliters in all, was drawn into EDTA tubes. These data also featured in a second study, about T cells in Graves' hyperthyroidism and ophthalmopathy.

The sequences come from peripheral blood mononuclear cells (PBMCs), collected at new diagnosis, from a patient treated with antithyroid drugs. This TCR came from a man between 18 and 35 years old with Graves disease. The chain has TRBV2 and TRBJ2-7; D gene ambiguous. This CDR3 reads CASRGETGEQYF. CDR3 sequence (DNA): TGTGCCAGCAGGGGTGAAACTGGCGAGCAGTACTTC.